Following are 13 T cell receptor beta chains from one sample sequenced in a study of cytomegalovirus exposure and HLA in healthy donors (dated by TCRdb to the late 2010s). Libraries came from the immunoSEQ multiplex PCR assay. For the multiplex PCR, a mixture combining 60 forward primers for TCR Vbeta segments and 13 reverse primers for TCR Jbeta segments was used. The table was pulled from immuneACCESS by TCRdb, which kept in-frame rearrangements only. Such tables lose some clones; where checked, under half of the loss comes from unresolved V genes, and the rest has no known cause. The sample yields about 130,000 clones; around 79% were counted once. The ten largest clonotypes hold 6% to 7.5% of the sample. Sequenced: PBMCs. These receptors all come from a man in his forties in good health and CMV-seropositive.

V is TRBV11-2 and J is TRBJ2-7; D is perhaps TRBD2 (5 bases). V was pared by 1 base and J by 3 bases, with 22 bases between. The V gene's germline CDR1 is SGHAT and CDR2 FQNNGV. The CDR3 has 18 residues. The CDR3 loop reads CASSLVAAGSRNSYEQYF. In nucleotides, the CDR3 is TGTGCCAGCAGCTTAGTCGCCGCGGGTTCGAGGAACAGCTACGAGCAGTACTTC.

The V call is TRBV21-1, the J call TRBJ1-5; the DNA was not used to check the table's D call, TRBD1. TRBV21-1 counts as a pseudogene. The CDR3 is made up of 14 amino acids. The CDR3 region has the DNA TGTGCCAGCAACAGACAGGGGGGAAATCAGCCCCAGCATTTT. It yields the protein CASNRQGGNQPQHF.

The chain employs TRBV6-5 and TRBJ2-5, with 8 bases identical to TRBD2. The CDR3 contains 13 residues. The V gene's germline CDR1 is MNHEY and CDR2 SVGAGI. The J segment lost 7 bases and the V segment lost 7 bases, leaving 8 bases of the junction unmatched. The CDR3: CASTYGGGLTQYF. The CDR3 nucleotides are TGTGCCAGCACCTACGGGGGGGGGTTGACCCAGTACTTC.

CDR3: CASAPGGSGTEAFF. Here the CDR3 DNA reads TGTGCCAGCGCCCCGGGGGGGAGTGGCACTGAAGCTTTCTTT. This chain connects TRBV7-9 to TRBJ1-1; TRBD1 might be the D (5 bases). Germline V gives CDR1 SEHNR, CDR2 FQNEAQ (reference sequence). The CDR3 consists of 14 residues. Trimming removed 8 bases at V and 4 bases at J, with 17 bases between.

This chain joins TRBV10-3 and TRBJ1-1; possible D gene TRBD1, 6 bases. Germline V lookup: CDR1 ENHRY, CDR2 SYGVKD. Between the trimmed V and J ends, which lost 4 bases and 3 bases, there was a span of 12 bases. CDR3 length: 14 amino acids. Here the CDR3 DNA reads TGTGCCATCAGTGTAACAGGGAGAGACACTGAAGCTTTCTTT. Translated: CAISVTGRDTEAFF.

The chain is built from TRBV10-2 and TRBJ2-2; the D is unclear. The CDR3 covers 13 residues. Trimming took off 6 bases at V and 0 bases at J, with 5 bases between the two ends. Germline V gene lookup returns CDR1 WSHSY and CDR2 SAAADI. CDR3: CASRLPNTGELFF. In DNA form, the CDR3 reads TGCGCCAGCAGACTACCGAACACCGGGGAGCTGTTTTTT.

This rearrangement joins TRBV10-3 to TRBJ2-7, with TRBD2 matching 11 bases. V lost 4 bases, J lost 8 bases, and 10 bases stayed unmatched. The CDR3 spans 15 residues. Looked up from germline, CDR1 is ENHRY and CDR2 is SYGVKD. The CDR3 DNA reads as TGTGCCATCAGTGCCCGACTAGCGGGACCAGGCCAGCAGTACTTC. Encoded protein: CAISARLAGPGQQYF.

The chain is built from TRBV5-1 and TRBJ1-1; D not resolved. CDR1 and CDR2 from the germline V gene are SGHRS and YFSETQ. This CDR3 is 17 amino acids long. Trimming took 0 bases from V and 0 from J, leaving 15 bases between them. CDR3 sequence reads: CASSLAGGNTMNTEAFF. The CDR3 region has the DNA TGCGCCAGCAGCTTGGCCGGAGGGAATACGATGAACACTGAAGCTTTCTTT.

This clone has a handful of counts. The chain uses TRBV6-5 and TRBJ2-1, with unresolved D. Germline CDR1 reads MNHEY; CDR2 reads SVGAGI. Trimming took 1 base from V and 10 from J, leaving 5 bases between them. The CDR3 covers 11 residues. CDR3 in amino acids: CASSYLEEQFF. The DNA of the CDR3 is TGTGCCAGCAGTTACTTGGAGGAGCAGTTCTTC.

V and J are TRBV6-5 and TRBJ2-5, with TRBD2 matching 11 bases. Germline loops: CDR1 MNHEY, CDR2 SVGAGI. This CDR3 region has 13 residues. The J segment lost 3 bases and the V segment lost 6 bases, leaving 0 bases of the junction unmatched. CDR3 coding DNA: TGTGCCAGCAGGACTAGCGGGGAAGAGACCCAGTACTTC. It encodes CASRTSGEETQYF.

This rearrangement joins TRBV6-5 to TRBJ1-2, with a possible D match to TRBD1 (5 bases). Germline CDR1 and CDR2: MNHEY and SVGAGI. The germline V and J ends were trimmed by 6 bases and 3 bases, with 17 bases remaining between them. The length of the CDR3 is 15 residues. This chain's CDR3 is CASSTEQGGDYGYTF. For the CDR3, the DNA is TGTGCCAGCAGCACGGAGCAGGGAGGCGACTATGGCTACACCTTC.

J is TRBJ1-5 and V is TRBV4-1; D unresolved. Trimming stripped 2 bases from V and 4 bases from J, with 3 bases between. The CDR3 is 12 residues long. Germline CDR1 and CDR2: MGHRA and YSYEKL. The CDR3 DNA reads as TGCGCCAGCAGCCAACCAAATCAGCCCCAGCATTTT. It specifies CASSQPNQPQHF.

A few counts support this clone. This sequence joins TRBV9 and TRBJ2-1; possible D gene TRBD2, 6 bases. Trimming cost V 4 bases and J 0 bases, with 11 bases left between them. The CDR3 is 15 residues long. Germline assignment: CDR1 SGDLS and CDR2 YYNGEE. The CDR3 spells CASSMTGVSYNEQFF. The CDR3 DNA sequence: TGTGCCAGCAGCATGACGGGAGTCTCCTACAATGAGCAGTTCTTC.